This T cell receptor beta chain was sequenced for a study of immune heterogeneity within non-small cell lung tumors. The study's findings and limits: Recurring identical dominant CDR3 beta clonotypes were observed across tumor sites within a patient, together with site-unique high-frequency clones.

This clonotype was detected ten times or more. Its target is not known. The CDR3 has 13 amino acids. V lost 2 bases and J lost 7; bases outside the gene matches: 1. CDR1 and CDR2 from the germline V gene are SGDLS and YYNGEE. Bulk tumor genomic DNA, roughly 540 ng per sample, was the template. The authors collected several far-apart biopsies from each primary tumor during surgery. Curative surgery was undertaken by patients, who had untreated, newly diagnosed non-small cell lung cancer. In a multiplex PCR, 32 V and 13 J primers amplified TCR beta CDR3. Via MiXCR, TCRdb re-called the multiplex PCR reads, giving one row per CDR3 protein. Among fewer than 14,000 distinct CDR3 sequences listed, nearly 30% were seen once.

The sample comprised lung tumor tissue. The TCR sequence derives from a woman between 50 and 59 years old with non-small cell lung cancer. The chain joins TRBV9 to TRBJ2-7, with 12 bases aligning to TRBD2. Here the CDR3 DNA reads TGTGCCAGCAGCGTTGGGACTAGCGGGGAGCAGTACTTC. The encoded protein is CASSVGTSGEQYF. Together with reference TRBV9 and TRBJ2-7, the CDR3 gives the full variable domain: DSGVTQTPKHLITATGQRVTLRCSPRSGDLSVYWYQQSLDQGLQFLIQYYNGEERAKGNILERFSAQQFPDLHSELNLSSLELGDSALYFCASSVGTSGEQYFGPGTRLTVT.